Each of the 14 T cell receptor beta chains below was sequenced from the same sample in a study of blood T cell repertoires in COVID-19. TCRdb keeps only in-frame clones here, not all; method: immunoSEQ multiplex PCR. The repertoire includes 150,000 to 200,000 clones, roughly nine tenths of them detected once, and about 26% sits in the top ten. The sequenced sample was peripheral blood. All receptors come from a man in his sixties with acute or convalescent COVID-19.

The gene calls are TRBV7-8 and TRBJ2-2; 12 nucleotides agree with TRBD2. This CDR3 contains 17 residues. The trim removed 5 bases at V and 4 bases at J, leaving 8 bases unmatched. Germline CDR1 and CDR2: SGHVS and FQNEAQ. CDR3: CASSLGLAGPSTGELFF. For the CDR3, the DNA is TGTGCCAGCAGCCTCGGACTAGCGGGACCCTCCACCGGGGAGCTGTTTTTT.

The chain carries TRBV19 and TRBJ2-3, with 10 bases that match TRBD2. V dropped 4 bases and J dropped 4; count of bases not matched to a gene: 11. Germline assignment: CDR1 LNHDA and CDR2 SQIVND (reference sequence). The CDR3 runs 17 residues. The DNA for the CDR3 is TGTGCCAGTAGTACCCAACAGCGGGGGGGTTATGCAGATACGCAGTATTTT. Amino acid sequence: CASSTQQRGGYADTQYF. Full variable domain (rest looked up from reference TRBV19 and TRBJ2-3): DGGITQSPKYLFRKEGQNVTLSCEQNLNHDAMYWYRQDPGQGLRLIYYSQIVNDFQKGDIAEGYSVSREKKESFPLTVTSAQKNPTAFYLCASSTQQRGGYADTQYFGPGTRLTVL.

Remarks on this clone: A read error may produce the germline difference seen at one junction end. The V call is TRBV11-2, the J call TRBJ1-1; D possibly corresponds to TRBD1 (5 bases). Looked up from germline, CDR1 is SGHAT and CDR2 is FQNNGV. This CDR3 has 14 residues. This CDR3 reads CASSLEGLSTEAFF. CDR3 DNA: TGTGCCAGCAGCCTAGAGGGGCTGAGCACTGAAGCTTTCTTT.

V gene TRBV5-1 combines with J gene TRBJ1-2; 7 nucleotides align to TRBD1. Germline CDR1 is SGHRS and CDR2 is YFSETQ. The length of the CDR3 is 15 residues. V shed 1 base, J shed 0 bases, and the junction held 3 bases outside the gene matches. The CDR3 sequence is CASSLSGTANYGYTF. CDR3 nucleotides: TGCGCCAGCAGCTTGTCCGGGACAGCTAACTATGGCTACACCTTC.

This clone occurred a few times. The V gene is TRBV10-3, the J gene TRBJ2-3; 7 bases agree with TRBD1. V gave up 6 bases and J gave up 2 bases; unmatched junction bases: 5. The CDR3 spans 14 residues. Germline loops: CDR1 ENHRY, CDR2 SYGVKD. The CDR3 sequence: CAISWDRDTDTQYF. In DNA, the CDR3 is TGTGCCATCAGCTGGGACAGAGACACAGATACGCAGTATTTT.

The rearrangement joins TRBV12-5 to TRBJ2-1, with D perhaps TRBD2 (6 bases). The CDR3 totals 17 residues. Germline V gene lookup returns CDR1 LGHNT and CDR2 FRNRAP. V lost 0 bases and J 4 bases, leaving 16 bases between the germline ends. CDR3 loop: CASGLVIGLAPYNEQFF. As DNA, the CDR3 is TGTGCTAGTGGTTTGGTAATCGGGCTAGCGCCTTACAATGAGCAGTTCTTC.

This chain joins TRBV6-2 or TRBV6-3 and TRBJ2-2; 10 bases fit TRBD2. Trimming took 2 bases from V and 3 from J; bases not matched to a gene: 3. The CDR3 is made up of 16 amino acids. Looked up from germline, CDR1 is MNHEY and CDR2 is SVGEGT. The CDR3 region is CASSYGLAGDTGELFF. In DNA, the CDR3 is TGTGCCAGCAGTTACGGGCTAGCGGGAGACACCGGGGAGCTGTTTTTT.

The chain has TRBV14 and TRBJ1-1; weak D call: TRBD1 (6 bases). The germline V gene encodes CDR1 SGHDN and CDR2 FVKESK. The CDR3 has 15 residues. Trimming shortened V by 4 bases and J by 0 bases, and 12 bases separated the two germline ends. The CDR3 DNA is TGTGCCAGCAGCCCGCGGGGGGCTTTGAACACTGAAGCTTTCTTT. Translation: CASSPRGALNTEAFF.

The chain employs TRBV18 and TRBJ2-7; 7 nucleotides align to TRBD1. Germline trimming cut 3 bases from V and 0 bases from J; bases unmatched to any gene: 5. The CDR3 sequence is 15 residues long. Germline V gives CDR1 KGHSH, CDR2 LQKENI. The CDR3 DNA follows: TGTGCCAGCTCACCGGGGGACAGCGCCTCCTACGAGCAGTACGTC. Translation: CASSPGDSASYEQYV.

The rearrangement links TRBV4-1 to TRBJ2-2; 8 bases match TRBD1. Germline-derived CDR1 and CDR2 are MGHRA and YSYEKL. After removal of 3 bases from V and 4 bases from J, the junction contained 1 base not matched to a gene. There are 14 residues in the CDR3. CDR3 loop: CASSQTGATGELFF. CDR3 bases: TGCGCCAGCAGCCAGACAGGGGCCACCGGGGAGCTGTTTTTT.

The chain has TRBV18 and TRBJ1-4; D remains unclear. In germline, CDR1 is KGHSH, CDR2 LQKENI. V gave up 4 bases and J gave up 8 bases, with 11 bases separating them. CDR3 length: 13 residues. The CDR3 DNA is TGTGCCAGCTCACGAGGGAGAGAGGAAAAACTGTTTTTT. Translated, it gives CASSRGREEKLFF.

This chain uses TRBV5-1 with TRBJ1-6; no definite D call. This CDR3 contains 13 residues. V shed 4 bases and J shed 8 bases, with 10 bases lying between them. The germline V gene has CDR1 SGHRS and CDR2 YFSETQ. The CDR3 sequence is CASSLGTDSPLHF. The CDR3, as DNA: TGCGCCAGCAGCCTAGGAACCGATTCACCCCTCCACTTT.

The chain combines TRBV11-3 with TRBJ1-1; 10 nucleotides line up with TRBD1. Germline values: CDR1 SGHNT, CDR2 YENEEA. The CDR3 totals 17 residues. Trimming removed 0 bases from V and 6 bases from J; junction bases left unmatched: 10. CDR3 region: CASSLDLRDRGDSEAFF. DNA of the CDR3: TGTGCCAGCAGCTTAGATCTCCGGGACAGGGGAGACTCTGAAGCTTTCTTT.

The chain couples TRBV30 to TRBJ1-6, with a possible D match to TRBD1 (6 bases). V was trimmed by 0 bases and J by 6 bases, leaving 15 bases between them. Germline V CDR1 and CDR2: GTSNPN, SVGIG (reference sequence). The CDR3 extends over 16 amino acids. CDR3 nucleotide sequence: TGTGCCTGGAGTGTAAACTGGGGACAAGGTAATTCACCCCTCCACTTT. It is translated as CAWSVNWGQGNSPLHF.